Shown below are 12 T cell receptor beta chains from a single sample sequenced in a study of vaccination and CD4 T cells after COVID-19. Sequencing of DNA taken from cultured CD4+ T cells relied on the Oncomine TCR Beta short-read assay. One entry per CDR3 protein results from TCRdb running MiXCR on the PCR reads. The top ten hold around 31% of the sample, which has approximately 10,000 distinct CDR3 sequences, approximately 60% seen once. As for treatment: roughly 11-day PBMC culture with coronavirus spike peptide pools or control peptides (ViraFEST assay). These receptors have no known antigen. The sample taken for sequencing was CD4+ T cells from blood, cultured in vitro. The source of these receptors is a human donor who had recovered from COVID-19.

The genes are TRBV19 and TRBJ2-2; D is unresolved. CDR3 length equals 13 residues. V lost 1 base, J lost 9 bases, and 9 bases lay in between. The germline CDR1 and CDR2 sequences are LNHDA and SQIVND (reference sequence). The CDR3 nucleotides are TGTGCCAGTAGTATAGGATTCGACCGGGAGCTGTTTTTT. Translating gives CASSIGFDRELFF.

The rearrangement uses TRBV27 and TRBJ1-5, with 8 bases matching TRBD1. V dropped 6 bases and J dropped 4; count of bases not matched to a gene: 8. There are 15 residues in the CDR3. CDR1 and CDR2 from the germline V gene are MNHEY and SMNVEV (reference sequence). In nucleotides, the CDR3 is TGTGCCAGCAGCCCTGGACAGGGAAGGAATCAGCCCCAGCATTTT. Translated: CASSPGQGRNQPQHF.

The CDR3 nucleotides read TGCAGTGCTAGGGGGGACGACGTGGGGGCATTGACGTGGGGCTACACCTTC. This codes for CSARGDDVGALTWGYTF. This chain uses TRBV20-1 with TRBJ1-2; a weak D match, TRBD1 (6 bases). Trimming took off 3 bases at V and 8 bases at J, with 28 bases between the two ends. The germline gives CDR1 DFQATT, CDR2 SNEGSKA (reference sequence). The CDR3 consists of 17 residues.

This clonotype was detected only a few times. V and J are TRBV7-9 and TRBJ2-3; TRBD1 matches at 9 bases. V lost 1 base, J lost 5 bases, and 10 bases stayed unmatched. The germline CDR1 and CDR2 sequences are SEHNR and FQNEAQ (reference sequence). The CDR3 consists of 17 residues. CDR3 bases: TGTGCCAGCAGCTTAGGGGGATGGGGACAGGGCGTAGATACGCAGTATTTT. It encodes CASSLGGWGQGVDTQYF.

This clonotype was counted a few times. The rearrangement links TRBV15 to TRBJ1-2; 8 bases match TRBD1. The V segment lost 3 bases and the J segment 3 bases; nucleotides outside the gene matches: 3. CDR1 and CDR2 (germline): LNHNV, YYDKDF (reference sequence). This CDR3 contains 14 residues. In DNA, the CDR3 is TGTGCCACCAGCAGCCAGGGGGCGGACTATGGCTACACCTTC. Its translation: CATSSQGADYGYTF.

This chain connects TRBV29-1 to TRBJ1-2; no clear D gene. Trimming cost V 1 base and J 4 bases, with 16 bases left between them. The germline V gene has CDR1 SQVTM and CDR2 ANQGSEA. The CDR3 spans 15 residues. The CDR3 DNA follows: TGCAGCGTTGAAGGCCCCGGGTCCTTGGGCTATGGCTACACCTTC. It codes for CSVEGPGSLGYGYTF.

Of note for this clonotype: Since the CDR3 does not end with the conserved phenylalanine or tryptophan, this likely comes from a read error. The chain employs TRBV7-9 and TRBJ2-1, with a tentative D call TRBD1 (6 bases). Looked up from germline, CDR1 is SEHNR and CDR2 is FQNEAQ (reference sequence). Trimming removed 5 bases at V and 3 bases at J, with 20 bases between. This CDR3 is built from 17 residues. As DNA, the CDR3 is TGTGCCAGCAGCCATAGGCTCCCGGGACATAGCTACAATGAGCAGTTCGTC. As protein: CASSHRLPGHSYNEQFV.

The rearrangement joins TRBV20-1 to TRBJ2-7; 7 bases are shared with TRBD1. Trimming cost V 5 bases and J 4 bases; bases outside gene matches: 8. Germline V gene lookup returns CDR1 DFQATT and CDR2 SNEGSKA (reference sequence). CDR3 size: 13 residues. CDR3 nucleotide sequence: TGCAGTGCTTCGACAGGGATGAGATACGAGCAGTACTTC. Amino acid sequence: CSASTGMRYEQYF.

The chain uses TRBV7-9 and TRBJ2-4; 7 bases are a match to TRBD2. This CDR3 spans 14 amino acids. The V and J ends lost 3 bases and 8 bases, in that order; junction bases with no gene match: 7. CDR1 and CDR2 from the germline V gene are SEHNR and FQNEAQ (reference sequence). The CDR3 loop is CASSFREGGDIQYF. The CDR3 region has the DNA TGTGCCAGCAGCTTCAGAGAGGGAGGGGACATTCAGTACTTC. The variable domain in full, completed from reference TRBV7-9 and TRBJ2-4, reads DTGVSQNPRHKITKRGQNVTFRCDPISEHNRLYWYRQTLGQGPEFLTYFQNEAQLEKSRLLSDRFSAERPKGSFSTLEIQRTEQGDSAMYLCASSFREGGDIQYFGAGTRLSVL.

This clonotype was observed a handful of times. CDR3 sequence reads: CASTPSGNQPQHF. The CDR3 DNA follows: TGTGCCAGCACTCCATCGGGCAATCAGCCCCAGCATTTT. The chain uses TRBV28 and TRBJ1-5; the D is unclear. This CDR3 spans 13 amino acids. Between the trimmed V and J ends, which lost 7 bases and 2 bases, there was a span of 9 bases. The germline gives CDR1 MDHEN, CDR2 SYDVKM. The whole variable domain, filled in from reference TRBV28 and TRBJ1-5, reads DVKVTQSSRYLVKRTGEKVFLECVQDMDHENMFWYRQDPGLGLRLIYFSYDVKMKEKGDIPEGYSVSREKKERFSLILESASTNQTSMYLCASTPSGNQPQHFGDGTRLSIL.

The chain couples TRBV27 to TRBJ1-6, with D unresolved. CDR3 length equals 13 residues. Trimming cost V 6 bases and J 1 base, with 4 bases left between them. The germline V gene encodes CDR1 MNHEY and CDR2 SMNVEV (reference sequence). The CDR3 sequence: CASRGSYNSPLHF. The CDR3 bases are TGTGCCAGCAGGGGTTCCTATAATTCACCCCTCCACTTT.

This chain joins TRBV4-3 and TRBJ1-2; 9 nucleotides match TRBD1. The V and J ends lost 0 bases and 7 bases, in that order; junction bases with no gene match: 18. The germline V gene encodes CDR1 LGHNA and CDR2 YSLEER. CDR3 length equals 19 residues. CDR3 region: CASSQDLSSRTGALGGYTF. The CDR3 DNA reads TGCGCCAGCAGCCAAGATTTATCTAGTCGGACAGGGGCCTTAGGTGGCTACACCTTC.